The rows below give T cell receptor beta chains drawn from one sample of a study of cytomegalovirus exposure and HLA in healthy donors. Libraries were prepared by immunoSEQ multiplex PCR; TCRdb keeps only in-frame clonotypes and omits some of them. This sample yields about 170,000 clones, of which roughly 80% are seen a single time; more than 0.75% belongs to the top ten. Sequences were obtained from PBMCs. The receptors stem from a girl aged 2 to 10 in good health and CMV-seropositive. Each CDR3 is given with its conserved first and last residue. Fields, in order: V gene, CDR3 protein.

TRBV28,CASSLLAGEGDTQYF
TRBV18,CASSATEQRRNEQFF
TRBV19,CASSPGTGNEQYF
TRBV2,CATSRDTNTGELFF
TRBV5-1,CASSWGEDQPQHF
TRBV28,CASSPPQVAKNIQYF
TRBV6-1,CASSVAGGISYNEQFF
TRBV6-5,CASSYDPLMNTEAFF
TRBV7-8,CASRTGTEAFF
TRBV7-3,CASSPDRGRQPQHF
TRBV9,CASANGTQVSNEQFF
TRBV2,CASDRGLRSTDTQYF
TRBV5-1,CASSWDSPNTGELFF
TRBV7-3,CASSGGTGLNTGELFF
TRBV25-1,CASSMRLAADTQYF
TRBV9,CASSVVDRSSYNEQFF
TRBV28,CASSPTTVNIQYF
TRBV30,CAWIRREGRMRDTQYF
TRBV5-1,CASSPGTGSIYEQYF
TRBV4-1,CASSQPGQGAVTEAFF
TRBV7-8,CASSLASGSYYNEQFF
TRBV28,CASSPEKTSGYTGELFF
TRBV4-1,CASSFPSAGASEAFF
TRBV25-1,CASGIGGLEQYF
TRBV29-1,CSGVSGSGYEQYF
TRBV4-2,CASSQGVAGAYEQYF
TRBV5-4,CASSDDERSIHEQFF
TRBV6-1,CATTVIRYF
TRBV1,CTSSQDELAGLGELFF
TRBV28,CASSIPQGYTEAFF
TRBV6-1,CAHSGGNNEQFF
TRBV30,CAWSVQGYGYTF
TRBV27,CASSLTHRGFNTGELFF
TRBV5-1,CASSLGFSVSGANVLTF
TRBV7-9,CASSLGGPQHF
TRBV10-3,CAISSGQGAANTEAFF
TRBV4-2,CASSQVLAETQYF
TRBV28,CASSRISSGTDTQYF
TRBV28,CASSLRLYSSYEQYF
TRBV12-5,CASGAVYNEQFF
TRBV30,CAWSVRQGAMTTEAFF
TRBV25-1,CASSALDRSQETQYF
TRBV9,CASSAETGGAASDEQFF
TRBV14,CASSQLSGSLSYEQYF
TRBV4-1,CASSRSPRTEGETQYF
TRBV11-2,CASSSTDRDTGELFF
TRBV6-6,CASSYSPAGGTEAFF
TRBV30,CAWRHTGVAEAFF
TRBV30,CAWSVTTGTDTQYF
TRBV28,CASRDRFNQPQHF
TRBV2,CASSAARGADTQYF
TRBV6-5,CASSSSSGTDTQYF
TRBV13,CASTELAGYNEQFF
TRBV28,CASSLFAEYSGNTIYF
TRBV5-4,CASSLAGGNYGYTF
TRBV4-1,CASSQSWDRRANQPQHF
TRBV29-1,CSVKIGVGEQYF
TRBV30,CAWTGTTEAFF